This T cell receptor beta chain is drawn from a study of blood T cells in healthy people across ages. Sample-barcoded 5' priming and a J-beta primer mix drove a second PCR of roughly 6 to 12 cycles. TCRdb reprocessed the 5' RACE reads with MiXCR, giving one entry per CDR3 protein. The sample has under 800,000 distinct CDR3 sequences, roughly 45% seen once. CDR3 length: 15 amino acids. After removal of 1 base from V and 2 bases from J, the junction contained 5 bases not matched to a gene. Germline CDR1 DFQATT, CDR2 SNEGSKA (reference sequence). This TCR derives from a woman aged 55-69 years in good health. Sequencing was carried out using blood. The chain recombines TRBV20-1 with TRBJ1-5, with 7 bases that match TRBD1. CDR3 region: CSARAAGTGNQPQHF. For the CDR3, the DNA is TGCAGTGCTAGAGCTGCTGGGACAGGCAATCAGCCCCAGCATTTT.